The present T cell receptor beta chain was sequenced within a study of identical twins. Study conclusions and caveats: It was out-of-frame TCR alpha sharing in monozygotic twins that models underestimated.

Trimming cost V 2 bases and J 1 base, with 19 bases left between them. Germline V gives CDR1 DFQATT, CDR2 SNEGSKA (reference sequence). CDR3 size: 17 residues. As for this clonotype: No antigen is known for it.

cDNA carried unique molecular identifiers, and a universal primer site was added by template switching. TCRdb ran MiXCR on the 5' RACE reads and lists one entry per CDR3 protein. The table shows around 670,000 distinct CDR3 sequences, with roughly 6% occurring only once. This receptor was taken from a man between 18 and 35 years old in good health. The chain has TRBV20-1 and TRBJ2-3; tentatively, D is TRBD1 (7 bases). The sample was naive T cells sorted from blood. CDR3 sequence: CSARMRDRPPGTDTQYF. In DNA form, the CDR3 reads TGCAGTGCTAGAATGCGGGACAGACCGCCGGGCACAGATACGCAGTATTTT.